The rows below give T cell receptor beta chains drawn from one sample of a study of response to subunit inactivated influenza vaccine. TCRdb fed the RT-PCR reads into MiXCR, producing one record per CDR3 protein. Among 150,000 or so distinct CDR3 sequences, approximately 11% were seen once, and the ten largest hold approximately 35%. Sequenced here: CD8+ T cells sorted from PBMCs, sampled roughly 24 months after vaccination. The receptors were gathered from a man aged 50 to 69 who received an inactivated influenza vaccine. Both conserved end residues are part of each CDR3. Each record gives: CDR3 length, D gene, J gene, V gene, clone size, CDR3 DNA, CDR3 protein. The D gene is left open where the match is weak. Some rows have no size entry. The others give once, few or many, or a class for an expanded clone.

12 TRBD1 TRBJ2-7 TRBV12-3/TRBV12-4 few TGTGCCAGCAGTGGACAGGTCTACGAGCAGTACTTC CASSGQVYEQYF
16 TRBD1 TRBJ2-7 TRBV13 NA TGTGCCGGCAGCTTATACCCGGACAGGGTTGCCTACGAGCAGTACTTC CAGSLYPDRVAYEQYF
13 TRBD1 TRBJ2-3 TRBV6-1 many TGTGCCAGTGAGGGGGCGCCTTCGGATACGCAGTATTTT CASEGAPSDTQYF
14 TRBD2 TRBJ2-1 TRBV6-4 once TGTGCCAGCGGGACTAGCGGGAGCCACAATGAGCAGTTCTTC CASGTSGSHNEQFF
18 NA TRBJ1-1 TRBV3-1 NA TGTGCCAGCAGCCAAGATCCTCAGGGTCAAGGGCTGAACACTGAAGCTTTCTTT CASSQDPQGQGLNTEAFF
14 NA TRBJ1-1 TRBV9 few TGTGCCAGCAGCGTAGATGGGGGGGAAGCTGAAGCTTTCTTT CASSVDGGEAEAFF
14 NA TRBJ2-3 TRBV3-1 many TGTGCCAGCAGCCAAGAGCCCAGTGCAGATACGCAGTATTTT CASSQEPSADTQYF
16 TRBD2 TRBJ2-3 TRBV12-3/TRBV12-4 NA TGTGCCAGCAGTCCTCGACTAGCGGGGGCGGAGGATACGCAGTATTTT CASSPRLAGAEDTQYF
16 TRBD2 TRBJ2-2 TRBV12-3/TRBV12-4 many TGTGCCAGCAGTGGGGAGGGACTTACGAACACCGGGGAGCTGTTTTTT CASSGEGLTNTGELFF
14 TRBD1 TRBJ1-1 TRBV10-3 NA TGTGCCATCAGAGATACAGGGGGAGCGAATGAAGCTTTCTTT CAIRDTGGANEAFF
18 TRBD1 TRBJ2-2 TRBV6-5 NA TGTGCCAGCAGTTTAACCCATCCGGACAGGGAGATCACCGGGGAGCTGTTTTTT CASSLTHPDREITGELFF
15 NA TRBJ2-1 TRBV9 NA TGTGCCAGCAGCGTAGAGCCTAGCTCCTACAATGAGCAGTTCTTC CASSVEPSSYNEQFF
14 NA TRBJ1-6 TRBV4-3 NA TGCGCCAGCAGCCAAAGAGCTGGGAATTCACCCCTCCACTTT CASSQRAGNSPLHF
15 NA TRBJ2-7 TRBV7-8 NA TGTGCCAGCAGCTTTCCACACAAGGGACTCTACGAGCAGTACTTC CASSFPHKGLYEQYF
15 NA TRBJ1-2 TRBV2 few TGTGCCAGCAGTGAGTGGGTGAGGAAAAACTATGGCTACACCTTC CASSEWVRKNYGYTF
16 TRBD1 TRBJ2-1 TRBV14 NA TGTGCCAGCAGCTCTACGACAGGGGCCACCTACAATGAGCAGTTCTTC CASSSTTGATYNEQFF
17 NA TRBJ1-4 TRBV6-5 few TGTGCCAGCAGTTACTCGAAGTCGTGGAGCCAGAATGAAAAACTGTTTTTT CASSYSKSWSQNEKLFF
14 NA TRBJ2-7 TRBV20-1 few TGCAGTGCTAGAAACTTCTTAAGCTCCTACGAGCAGTACTTC CSARNFLSSYEQYF
15 NA TRBJ2-1 TRBV6-2/TRBV6-3 NA TGTGCCAGCAGTAGATCGATCAGCTCCTACAATGAGCAGTTCTTC CASSRSISSYNEQFF
16 TRBD2 TRBJ2-7 TRBV3-1 few TGTGCCAGCAGCCAAGAGACGACTAGCGGGCACTACGAGCAGTACTTC CASSQETTSGHYEQYF
15 TRBD2 TRBJ2-1 TRBV9 NA TGTGCCAGCAGCGTAGCCGGGACTAGTATCAATGAGCAGTTCTTC CASSVAGTSINEQFF
18 NA TRBJ2-1 TRBV6-5 few TGTGCCAGCAGTTACCCCCCCGACCCGTTTGGGGTTTGTGATGAGCAGTTCTTC CASSYPPDPFGVCDEQFF
14 TRBD1 TRBJ2-5 TRBV4-2 NA TGTGCCAGCAGCCGAGGAGACAGGGAAGAGACCCAGTACTTC CASSRGDREETQYF
17 NA TRBJ1-2 TRBV12-3/TRBV12-4 few TGTGCCAGCAGTTTTAGCTTTGGTCGGGGAGGAATCTATGGCTACACCTTC CASSFSFGRGGIYGYTF
17 NA TRBJ2-5 TRBV6-2/TRBV6-3 few TGTGCCAGCAGTTACCGAAGGACCCTAGCTCCCCAAGAGACCCAGTACTTC CASSYRRTLAPQETQYF
14 TRBD2 TRBJ2-1 TRBV7-2 few TGTGCCAGCAGTCCCCCCGGGACTAGACTTGAGCAGTTCTTC CASSPPGTRLEQFF
15 TRBD2 TRBJ2-7 TRBV6-2/TRBV6-3 NA TGTGCCAGCAGTTACTCGTTAGCGGGAGCGTTCGAGCAGTACTTC CASSYSLAGAFEQYF
12 NA TRBJ2-5 TRBV11-2 NA TGTGCCAGCACCCCCCGGGGGGAGACCCAGTACTTC CASTPRGETQYF
14 NA TRBJ2-7 TRBV7-8 many TGTGCCAGCAGCGCCGGGACCACTGTCGGCGAGCAGTACTTC CASSAGTTVGEQYF
11 NA TRBJ1-1 TRBV5-4 NA TGTGCCAGCAGTAACTCAGGGGAAGCTTTCTTT CASSNSGEAFF
14 NA TRBJ1-2 TRBV6-5 NA TGTGCCAGCAGTTATTACCTAACTAACTATGGCTACACCTTC CASSYYLTNYGYTF
14 NA TRBJ2-2 TRBV12-3/TRBV12-4 many TGTGCCAGCAGGGCCCGGCCGAACACCGGGGAGCTTTTTTTT CASRARPNTGELFF
16 TRBD2 TRBJ2-7 TRBV14 NA TGTGCCAGCAGCGTACACCACCGGGACTACTCCTACGAGCAGTACTTC CASSVHHRDYSYEQYF
14 NA TRBJ1-2 TRBV7-9 few TGTGCCAGCAGCTTAGCCCACAGCTATTATGGCTACACCTTC CASSLAHSYYGYTF
13 NA TRBJ1-2 TRBV12-3/TRBV12-4 many TGTGCCAGCAGTCCTGGGACGTTATATGGCTACACCTTC CASSPGTLYGYTF
13 NA TRBJ1-2 TRBV29-1 few TGCAGCGTGGTACAGCAGGGAGCCTATGGCTACACCTTC CSVVQQGAYGYTF
13 TRBD2 TRBJ2-7 TRBV29-1 few TGCAGCGTTGTTAGCGGGAGGGCCGTCGAGCAGTACTTC CSVVSGRAVEQYF
17 TRBD1 TRBJ2-2 TRBV7-9 NA TGTGCCAGCAGCTACCCTTCGGGACAGGGAAACACCGGGGAGCTGTTTTTT CASSYPSGQGNTGELFF
17 TRBD1 TRBJ1-5 TRBV6-5 NA TGTGCCAGCAGTTACTTCACCGGGACAGGGCTCAATCAGCCCCAGCATTTT CASSYFTGTGLNQPQHF
16 TRBD1 TRBJ1-5 TRBV15 few TGTGCCACCAGCACGGGCAGGGGGACGGGCAATCAGCCCCAGCATTTT CATSTGRGTGNQPQHF
13 NA TRBJ1-1 TRBV5-5 many TGTGCCAGCCATGCGGGGGGCAGGACTGAAGCTTTCTTT CASHAGGRTEAFF
15 TRBD1 TRBJ2-3 TRBV20-1 many TGCAGTGCTAGAGTTTGGCAGGGGGCCGGAGATACGCAGTATTTT CSARVWQGAGDTQYF
16 NA TRBJ2-3 TRBV18 NA TGTGCCAGCTCACCATCCTCGACCCCTAGCACAGATACGCAGTATTTT CASSPSSTPSTDTQYF
11 NA TRBJ2-1 TRBV29-1 many TGCAGCGTCTTGAAGCCCAATGAGCAGTTCTTC CSVLKPNEQFF
14 NA TRBJ2-3 TRBV4-2 many TGTGCCAGCAGCCAAGGAAATGGTCTAAATAGGCAGTATTTT CASSQGNGLNRQYF
14 NA TRBJ2-7 TRBV25-1 NA TGTGCCAGCAGCGAAGTGAGTACGCGGAGCGAGCAGTACTTC CASSEVSTRSEQYF
13 NA TRBJ1-5 TRBV6-6 NA TGTGCCAGCAAGGGGTATAGCAATCAGCCCCAGCATTTT CASKGYSNQPQHF
15 NA TRBJ1-1 TRBV6-1 NA TGTGCCAGCAGTCTCAATACGGCCGCGAACACTGAAGCTTTCTTT CASSLNTAANTEAFF
14 NA TRBJ2-5 TRBV24-1 NA TGTGCCACCAGTGCCTCCGGGGCAGAAGAGACCCAGTACTTC CATSASGAEETQYF
15 NA TRBJ1-1 TRBV27 many TGTGCCAGCAGTTGGGGTCCCCATTCGAACACTGAAGCTTTCTTT CASSWGPHSNTEAFF
16 NA TRBJ2-5 TRBV6-1 few TGTGCCAGCAGCGAGCTAACCTTAGTGGGGTTGGAGACCCAGTACTTC CASSELTLVGLETQYF
14 NA TRBJ1-2 TRBV6-5 many TGTGCCAGCAGTTACGGGCCAACAGGCCGTGGCTACACCTTC CASSYGPTGRGYTF
19 TRBD2 TRBJ2-5 TRBV4-2 many TGTGCCAGCAGCCAAGATAAGACTAGCAGTCAACGGAGGTCGAAGACCCAGTACTTC CASSQDKTSSQRRSKTQYF
15 NA TRBJ2-3 TRBV4-1 NA TGCGCCAGCAGCCAAGGGCCGGCTAGCACAGATACGCAGTATTTT CASSQGPASTDTQYF